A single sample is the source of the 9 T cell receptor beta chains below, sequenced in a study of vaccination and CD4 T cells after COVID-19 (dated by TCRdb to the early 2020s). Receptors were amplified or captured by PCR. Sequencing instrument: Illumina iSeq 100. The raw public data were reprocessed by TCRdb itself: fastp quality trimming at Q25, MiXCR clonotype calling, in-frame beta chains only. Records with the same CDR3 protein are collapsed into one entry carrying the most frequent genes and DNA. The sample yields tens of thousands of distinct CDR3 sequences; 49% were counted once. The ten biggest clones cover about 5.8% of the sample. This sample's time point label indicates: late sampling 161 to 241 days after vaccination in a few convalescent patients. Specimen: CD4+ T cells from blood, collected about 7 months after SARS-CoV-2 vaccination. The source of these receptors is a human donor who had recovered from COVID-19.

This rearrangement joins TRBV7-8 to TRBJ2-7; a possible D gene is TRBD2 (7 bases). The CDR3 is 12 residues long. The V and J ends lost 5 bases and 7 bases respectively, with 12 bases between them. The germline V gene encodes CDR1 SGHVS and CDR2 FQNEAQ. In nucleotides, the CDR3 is TGTGCCAGCAGCATACAGGGAGGGGAGCAGTACTTC. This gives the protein CASSIQGGEQYF.

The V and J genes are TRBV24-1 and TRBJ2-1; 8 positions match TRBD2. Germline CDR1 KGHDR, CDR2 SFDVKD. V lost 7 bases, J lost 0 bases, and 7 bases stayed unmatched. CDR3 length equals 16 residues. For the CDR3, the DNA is TGTGCCACCAGCTCCGCAAGCGGGGGCTCCTACAATGAGCAGTTCTTC. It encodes CATSSASGGSYNEQFF.

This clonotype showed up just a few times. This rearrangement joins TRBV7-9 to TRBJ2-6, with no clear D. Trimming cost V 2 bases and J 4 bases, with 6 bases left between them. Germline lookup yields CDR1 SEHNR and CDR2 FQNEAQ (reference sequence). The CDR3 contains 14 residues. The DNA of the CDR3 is TGTGCCAGCAGCTTATTGGCAGGGGCCAACGTCCTGACTTTC. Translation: CASSLLAGANVLTF. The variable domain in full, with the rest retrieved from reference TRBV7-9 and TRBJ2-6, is DTGVSQNPRHKITKRGQNVTFRCDPISEHNRLYWYRQTLGQGPEFLTYFQNEAQLEKSRLLSDRFSAERPKGSFSTLEIQRTEQGDSAMYLCASSLLAGANVLTFGAGSRLTVL.

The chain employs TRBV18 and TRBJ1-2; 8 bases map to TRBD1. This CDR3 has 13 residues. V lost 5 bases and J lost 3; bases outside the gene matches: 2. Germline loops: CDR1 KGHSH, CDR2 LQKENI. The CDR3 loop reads CASSTGQDYGYTF. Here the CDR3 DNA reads TGTGCCAGCTCAACGGGACAGGACTATGGCTACACCTTC.

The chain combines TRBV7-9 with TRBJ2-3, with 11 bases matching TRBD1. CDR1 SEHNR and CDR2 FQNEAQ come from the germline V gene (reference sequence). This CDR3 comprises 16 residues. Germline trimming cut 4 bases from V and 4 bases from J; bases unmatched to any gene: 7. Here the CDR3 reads CASSSRGQGDPDTQYF. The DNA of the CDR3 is TGTGCCAGCAGCTCCCGGGGACAGGGGGATCCAGATACGCAGTATTTT.

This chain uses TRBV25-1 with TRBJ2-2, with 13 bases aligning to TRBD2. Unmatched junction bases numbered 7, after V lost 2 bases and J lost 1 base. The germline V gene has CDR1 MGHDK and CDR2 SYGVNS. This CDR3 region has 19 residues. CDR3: CASSEGLAGEGRNTGELFF. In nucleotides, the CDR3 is TGTGCCAGCAGTGAAGGACTAGCGGGGGAGGGGCGGAACACCGGGGAGCTGTTTTTT.

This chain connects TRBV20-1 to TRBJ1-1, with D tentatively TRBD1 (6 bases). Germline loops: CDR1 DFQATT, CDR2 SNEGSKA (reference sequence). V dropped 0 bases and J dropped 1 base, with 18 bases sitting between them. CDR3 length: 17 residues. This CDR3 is CSARDRKQGFGNTEAFF. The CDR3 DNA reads TGCAGTGCTAGAGATAGAAAACAGGGATTCGGGAACACTGAAGCTTTCTTT.

The CDR3 DNA reads TGTGCCAGTAGTCTACAAGGACGGACTGTTAGCAATCAGCCCCAGCATTTT. It codes for CASSLQGRTVSNQPQHF. This chain uses TRBV19 with TRBJ1-5; D not certain. The CDR3 is made up of 17 amino acids. Per the germline V gene, CDR1 is LNHDA and CDR2 is SQIVND (reference sequence). V was clipped by 5 bases and J by 0 bases, with 17 bases between them. Complete variable domain (other parts from reference TRBV19 and TRBJ1-5): DGGITQSPKYLFRKEGQNVTLSCEQNLNHDAMYWYRQDPGQGLRLIYYSQIVNDFQKGDIAEGYSVSREKKESFPLTVTSAQKNPTAFYLCASSLQGRTVSNQPQHFGDGTRLSIL.

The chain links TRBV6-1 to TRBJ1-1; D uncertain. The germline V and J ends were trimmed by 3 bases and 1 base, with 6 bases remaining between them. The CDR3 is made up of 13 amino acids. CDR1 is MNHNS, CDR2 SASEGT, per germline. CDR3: CASSETRNTEAFF. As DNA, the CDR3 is TGTGCCAGCAGTGAGACAAGGAACACTGAAGCTTTCTTT.